Below are 24 T cell receptor beta chains sequenced from a single sample in a study of CD8+ T cells in alopecia areata. Stated treatment: oral pan-JAK inhibitor, 5-10 mg twice daily. RNA, once extracted, was reverse transcribed into cDNA for use as the sequencing template. The repertoire was sequenced with immunoSEQ multiplex PCR; TCRdb's copy has only in-frame clones and lacks some. The table lists 190,000 or so clones, around 60% of them singletons. The sample in question was CD4+ T cells sorted from blood, obtained at week 4, from a patient treated with tofacitinib. The receptors were gathered from a human donor with alopecia areata.

V gene TRBV29-1 combines with J gene TRBJ2-7, with 8 bases fitting TRBD1. The CDR3 is made up of 12 amino acids. Per germline, CDR1 SQVTM and CDR2 ANQGSEA. The V gene end was trimmed by 4 bases and the J gene end by 5 bases; junction bases not matched to a gene: 4. In nucleotides, the CDR3 is TGCAGCGTTGGGACAGGGCTCCACGAGCAGTACTTC. Residues: CSVGTGLHEQYF.

This clone was seen once. This chain joins TRBV5-1 and TRBJ1-5, with D tentatively TRBD1 (6 bases). Germline V gene sequence: CDR1 SGHRS, CDR2 YFSETQ. Deletions cut 6 bases from V and 4 bases from J, with 17 bases between. The CDR3 length is 15 residues. CDR3 nucleotide sequence: TGCGCCAGCACCCCCGGAACAGGGAGGAATCAGCCCCAGCATTTT. Protein product: CASTPGTGRNQPQHF.

The chain uses TRBV9 and TRBJ1-1; weak D call: TRBD1 (6 bases). The germline CDR1 and CDR2 sequences are SGDLS and YYNGEE. The length of the CDR3 is 16 residues. V lost 4 bases and J 2 bases, leaving 18 bases between the germline ends. For the CDR3, the DNA is TGTGCCAGCAGCCATCCTGAGGGACAAAAAAACACTGAAGCTTTCTTT. Amino acids: CASSHPEGQKNTEAFF. The whole variable domain, remainder taken from reference TRBV9 and TRBJ1-1, is DSGVTQTPKHLITATGQRVTLRCSPRSGDLSVYWYQQSLDQGLQFLIQYYNGEERAKGNILERFSAQQFPDLHSELNLSSLELGDSALYFCASSHPEGQKNTEAFFGQGTRLTVV.

This clone was observed a handful of times. V gene TRBV23-1 combines with J gene TRBJ1-5, with 9 bases identical to TRBD1. TRBV23-1 is flagged as an ORF with uncertain function. This CDR3 has 16 amino acids. The V segment lost 3 bases and the J segment 3 bases; nucleotides outside the gene matches: 6. CDR3 sequence reads: CASSHPGQGINQPQHF. As DNA, the CDR3 is TGCGCCAGCAGTCACCCGGGACAGGGAATCAATCAGCCCCAGCATTTT.

The chain has TRBV4-3 and TRBJ2-2; D is ambiguous. Germline V lookup: CDR1 LGHNA, CDR2 YSLEER. The CDR3 extends over 16 amino acids. V lost 3 bases and J lost 4, with 15 bases in between. In nucleotides, the CDR3 is TGCGCCAGCAGCCAGTCATCGGCTGGGTTCACCGGGGAGCTGTTTTTT. It codes for CASSQSSAGFTGELFF.

Concerning this clone itself: Other DNA sequences in the same sample also yield this CDR3. The genes are TRBV7-2 and TRBJ2-5, with no clear D. V lost 0 bases to trimming and J lost 5 bases, with 4 bases between them. The CDR3 covers 12 residues. Per the germline V gene, CDR1 is SGHTA and CDR2 is FQGNSA. This CDR3 is CASSLALETQYF. Here the CDR3 DNA reads TGTGCCAGCAGCTTAGCGCTGGAGACCCAGTACTTC. Full variable domain (missing parts from reference TRBV7-2 and TRBJ2-5): GAGVSQSPSNKVTEKGKDVELRCDPISGHTALYWYRQSLGQGLEFLIYFQGNSAPDKSGLPSDRFSAERTGGSVSTLTIQRTQQEDSAVYLCASSLALETQYFGPGTRLLVL.

The chain links TRBV30 to TRBJ1-5, with TRBD1 matching over 7 bases. With V trimmed by 5 bases and J by 5 bases, 6 bases remained unmatched. From germline, CDR1 is GTSNPN and CDR2 SVGIG (reference sequence). The CDR3 is 13 amino acids. The DNA for the CDR3 is TGTGCCTGGGCGACAGGGAGCGATCAGCCCCAGCATTTT. Its protein is CAWATGSDQPQHF. Together with reference TRBV30 and TRBJ1-5, the CDR3 gives the full variable domain: SQTIHQWPATLVQPVGSPLSLECTVEGTSNPNLYWYRQAAGRGLQLLFYSVGIGQISSEVPQNLSASRPQDRQFILSSKKLLLSDSGFYLCAWATGSDQPQHFGDGTRLSIL.

The rearrangement joins TRBV7-8 to TRBJ2-5, with D perhaps matching TRBD1 (5 bases). Between the trimmed V and J ends, which lost 5 bases and 1 base, there was a span of 11 bases. The length of the CDR3 is 14 residues. Germline-derived CDR1 and CDR2 are SGHVS and FQNEAQ. CDR3 coding DNA: TGTGCCAGCAGCCCTAGACAGCCCCAAGAGACCCAGTACTTC. Residues: CASSPRQPQETQYF. Full variable domain (outside the CDR3, taken from reference TRBV7-8 and TRBJ2-5): GAGVSQSPRYKVAKRGQDVALRCDPISGHVSLFWYQQALGQGPEFLTYFQNEAQLDKSGLPSDRFFAERPEGSVSTLKIQRTQQEDSAVYLCASSPRQPQETQYFGPGTRLLVL.

The chain joins TRBV2 to TRBJ1-2; D unclear. In germline, CDR1 is SNHLY, CDR2 FYNNEI. This CDR3 has 13 amino acids. V was clipped by 1 base and J by 0 bases, with 3 bases between them. The chain's CDR3 is CASSEGTNYGYTF. The CDR3 DNA reads as TGTGCCAGCAGTGAAGGCACTAACTATGGCTACACCTTC.

The rearrangement joins TRBV29-1 to TRBJ2-2, with TRBD1 matching 7 bases. The J segment lost 2 bases and the V segment lost 8 bases, leaving 5 bases of the junction unmatched. The length of the CDR3 is 13 residues. Germline CDR1 and CDR2: SQVTM and ANQGSEA. CDR3 in amino acids: CSLRQGNTGELFF. CDR3 nucleotide sequence: TGCAGCCTTAGACAGGGAAACACCGGGGAGCTGTTTTTT.

This clone came up a few times. The CDR3 nucleotides read TGTGCCAGCAGCTTTCATGAACGCAATGAGCAGTTCTTC. Its translation: CASSFHERNEQFF. The chain combines TRBV11-2 with TRBJ2-1; D unclear. This CDR3 has 13 residues. Trimming took 3 bases from V and 6 from J, leaving 9 bases between them. The germline V gene encodes CDR1 SGHAT and CDR2 FQNNGV.

This chain joins TRBV30 and TRBJ1-5; unclear D gene. Germline V gene lookup returns CDR1 GTSNPN and CDR2 SVGIG (reference sequence). The CDR3 consists of 12 residues. V shed 3 bases and J shed 0 bases, with 3 bases lying between them. The CDR3 loop reads CAWRGSNQPQHF. CDR3 sequence (DNA): TGTGCCTGGAGGGGTAGCAATCAGCCCCAGCATTTT. Combining the CDR3 with reference TRBV30 and TRBJ1-5 gives the whole variable domain SQTIHQWPATLVQPVGSPLSLECTVEGTSNPNLYWYRQAAGRGLQLLFYSVGIGQISSEVPQNLSASRPQDRQFILSSKKLLLSDSGFYLCAWRGSNQPQHFGDGTRLSIL.

CDR3 protein: CASTLGGSYNSPLHF. Written as DNA, the CDR3 is TGTGCCAGCACCCTTGGGGGCTCCTATAATTCACCCCTCCACTTT. This chain uses TRBV27 with TRBJ1-6; D may be TRBD1 (5 bases). CDR3 length equals 15 residues. The germline V and J ends were trimmed by 7 bases and 0 bases, with 10 bases remaining between them. CDR1 and CDR2 (germline): MNHEY, SMNVEV (reference sequence).

V gene TRBV9 combines with J gene TRBJ1-2; tentatively, D is TRBD1 (6 bases). Trimming removed 4 bases at V and 8 bases at J, with 24 bases between. This CDR3 is 16 amino acids long. Germline V gene lookup returns CDR1 SGDLS and CDR2 YYNGEE. CDR3 residues: CASSSQSRGFADGYTF. CDR3 DNA: TGTGCCAGCAGCTCTCAATCCAGGGGATTTGCTGACGGCTACACCTTC.

The chain joins TRBV5-1 to TRBJ2-1; tentatively, D is TRBD2 (5 bases). Deletions cut 0 bases from V and 0 bases from J, with 19 bases between. Germline V lookup: CDR1 SGHRS, CDR2 YFSETQ. There are 19 residues in the CDR3. This chain's CDR3 is CASSLEAVRAVLSYNEQFF. CDR3 bases: TGCGCCAGCAGCTTGGAAGCGGTGCGGGCGGTGCTCTCCTACAATGAGCAGTTCTTC.

This rearrangement joins TRBV18 to TRBJ2-7; 9 bases are a match to TRBD1. Trimming removed 5 bases from V and 3 bases from J; junction bases left unmatched: 5. The CDR3 is made up of 14 amino acids. Germline-derived CDR1 and CDR2 are KGHSH and LQKENI. This CDR3 reads CASSEDRGNYEQYF. The CDR3 DNA sequence: TGTGCCAGCTCAGAGGACAGGGGAAACTACGAGCAGTACTTC.

On this clone: This CDR3 is also generated by other DNA sequences in the sample. The CDR3 sequence is CAWSQRETQYF. The CDR3 nucleotides are TGTGCCTGGAGTCAACGTGAGACCCAGTACTTC. The rearrangement links TRBV30 to TRBJ2-5, with no clear D. CDR1 GTSNPN and CDR2 SVGIG come from the germline V gene (reference sequence). The CDR3 totals 11 residues. Trimming shortened V by 2 bases and J by 5 bases, and 6 bases separated the two germline ends.

This clone was picked up a small number of times. The V gene is TRBV5-1, the J gene TRBJ1-1; tentative D call: TRBD1 (5 bases). CDR1 is SGHRS and CDR2 is YFSETQ in the germline V gene. The CDR3 totals 15 residues. Trimming took 1 base from V and 1 from J, leaving 11 bases between them. In nucleotides, the CDR3 is TGCGCCAGCAGCTTGACCCGACAGACGAACACTGAAGCTTTCTTT. It is translated as CASSLTRQTNTEAFF. The whole variable domain, filled in from reference TRBV5-1 and TRBJ1-1, reads KAGVTQTPRYLIKTRGQQVTLSCSPISGHRSVSWYQQTPGQGLQFLFEYFSETQRNKGNFPGRFSGRQFSNSRSEMNVSTLELGDSALYLCASSLTRQTNTEAFFGQGTRLTVV.

V gene TRBV29-1 combines with J gene TRBJ1-4, with 10 nucleotides matching TRBD1. V trimming: 6 bases; J trimming: 7 bases; junction bases outside the gene matches: 8. Germline CDR1 reads SQVTM; CDR2 reads ANQGSEA. The CDR3 runs 14 residues. In nucleotides, the CDR3 is TGCAGCGTCCGCCCTCGGGACAGGGGTGAAAAACTGTTTTTT. Translating gives CSVRPRDRGEKLFF.

This rearrangement joins TRBV2 to TRBJ1-4; possible D gene TRBD1, 5 bases. V lost 2 bases and J lost 2, with 9 bases in between. This CDR3 spans 15 amino acids. Germline loops: CDR1 SNHLY, CDR2 FYNNEI. The CDR3 nucleotides are TGTGCCAGCAGTGAATTGGGGGGGACTAATGAAAAACTGTTTTTT. It encodes CASSELGGTNEKLFF.

V is TRBV6-1 and J is TRBJ2-2; 10 bases line up with TRBD2. CDR3 length: 15 residues. Germline V gene data show CDR1 as MNHNS and CDR2 as SASEGT. V was pared by 6 bases and J by 5 bases, with 6 bases of the junction left unmatched. The CDR3 region is CASSPSGGGTGELFF. The DNA of the CDR3 is TGTGCCAGCAGCCCTAGCGGGGGAGGGACCGGGGAGCTGTTTTTT.

The sample holds a few counts of this clone. CDR3 protein: CASPGTGSYEQYF. Written as DNA, the CDR3 is TGTGCCAGCCCGGGGACAGGGAGCTACGAGCAGTACTTC. This chain connects TRBV2 to TRBJ2-7, with TRBD1 matching 9 bases. Germline V gene sequence: CDR1 SNHLY, CDR2 FYNNEI. Trimming took 8 bases from V and 3 from J; bases not matched to a gene: 5. The CDR3 totals 13 residues.

In the case of this clone: Distinct nucleotide sequences in the sample also encode this CDR3. The chain joins TRBV29-1 to TRBJ2-7; 10 positions match TRBD1. Germline V lookup: CDR1 SQVTM, CDR2 ANQGSEA. The CDR3 loop spans 13 amino acids. After removal of 4 bases from V and 4 bases from J, the junction contained 4 bases not matched to a gene. The CDR3 nucleotides read TGCAGCGTTGCCCGGGACAGGGGTTACGAGCAGTACTTC. This sequence encodes CSVARDRGYEQYF.

This chain connects TRBV30 to TRBJ1-5, with a possible D match to TRBD1 (5 bases). With 2 bases removed from V and 7 bases from J, the gap between germline ends came to 15 bases. This CDR3 comprises 14 residues. Germline values: CDR1 GTSNPN, CDR2 SVGIG (reference sequence). The CDR3 is CAWSSVRAYQPQHF. CDR3 DNA sequence: TGTGCCTGGAGTAGTGTCAGGGCCTACCAGCCCCAGCATTTT. Combining the CDR3 with reference TRBV30 and TRBJ1-5 gives the whole variable domain SQTIHQWPATLVQPVGSPLSLECTVEGTSNPNLYWYRQAAGRGLQLLFYSVGIGQISSEVPQNLSASRPQDRQFILSSKKLLLSDSGFYLCAWSSVRAYQPQHFGDGTRLSIL.